A single sample gave rise to the 12 T cell receptor beta chains below, sequenced in a study of shared clonotypes between healthy human individuals. The protocol was immunoSEQ multiplex PCR, while the TCRdb copy is restricted to in-frame clones and leaves out a portion. The sample yields millions of clones, approximately 95% seen once. CD45RO-negative, CCR7-positively selected cells formed the naive CD8 fraction, excluding terminally differentiated effector memory CD45RA+ cells. The sequenced sample was naive CD8+ T cells sorted from blood. The receptors derive from a man aged 18-30 years in good health.

The V gene is TRBV30, the J gene TRBJ2-7; D is possibly TRBD2 (6 bases). CDR3 length equals 12 residues. The germline gives CDR1 GTSNPN, CDR2 SVGIG (reference sequence). The CDR3 nucleotides are TGTGCTTCCGACTTGGGGAGGTACGAGCAGTACTTC. Its protein is CASDLGRYEQYF.

The chain has TRBV5-6 and TRBJ2-3; 9 bases match TRBD1. Germline V CDR1 and CDR2: SGHDT, YYEEEE. J lost 4 bases, V lost 4 bases, and 7 bases had no gene match. CDR3 length: 15 residues. CDR3 loop: CASSPQTGGPDTQYF. CDR3 DNA: TGTGCCAGCAGCCCACAGACAGGGGGGCCAGATACGCAGTATTTT.

The rearrangement links TRBV29-1 to TRBJ2-3; 13 bases are shared with TRBD2. Trimming took 3 bases from V and 0 from J; bases not matched to a gene: 0. Germline-derived CDR1 and CDR2 are SQVTM and ANQGSEA. The CDR3 consists of 15 residues. The CDR3 loop is CSVEGLAGSTDTQYF. The CDR3 nucleotides read TGCAGCGTTGAGGGACTAGCGGGAAGCACAGATACGCAGTATTTT.

This chain links TRBV7-9 with TRBJ1-1; 11 bases map to TRBD1. This CDR3 spans 17 amino acids. Per the germline V gene, CDR1 is SEHNR and CDR2 is FQNEAQ (reference sequence). The V segment lost 4 bases and the J segment 3 bases; nucleotides outside the gene matches: 10. CDR3 in amino acids: CASSSGTGGPSDTEAFF. CDR3 DNA sequence: TGTGCCAGCAGCTCCGGGACAGGGGGGCCCAGTGACACTGAAGCTTTCTTT.

The chain employs TRBV27 and TRBJ2-1; the match to TRBD2 covers 10 bases. Looked up from germline, CDR1 is MNHEY and CDR2 is SMNVEV (reference sequence). CDR3 length equals 15 residues. V gave up 7 bases and J gave up 4 bases; unmatched junction bases: 7. For the CDR3, the DNA is TGTGCCAGCAACCTAGCGGGAGAGGGTTACAATGAGCAGTTCTTC. It codes for CASNLAGEGYNEQFF.

The chain couples TRBV5-1 to TRBJ2-3; D remains unclear. Trimming took off 5 bases at V and 0 bases at J, with 10 bases between the two ends. Germline V gene sequence: CDR1 SGHRS, CDR2 YFSETQ. The CDR3 sequence is 14 residues long. The CDR3 sequence is CASRIDLSTDTQYF. In DNA, the CDR3 is TGCGCCAGCAGGATTGACTTAAGCACAGATACGCAGTATTTT.

The V call is TRBV7-3, the J call TRBJ2-3; 7 bases map to TRBD1. Germline trimming cut 0 bases from V and 0 bases from J; bases unmatched to any gene: 6. The CDR3 is made up of 17 amino acids. Germline V gives CDR1 SGHTA, CDR2 FQGTGA. This CDR3 reads CASSLTLRGSSTDTQYF. The CDR3 DNA follows: TGTGCCAGCAGCTTAACGCTCAGGGGGTCAAGCACAGATACGCAGTATTTT.

The CDR3 DNA reads as TGTGCCAGCAGTCGGACAGTCAGGGCCGAGCAGTACTTC. It yields the protein CASSRTVRAEQYF. This chain connects TRBV28 to TRBJ2-7; the D gene is possibly TRBD1 (6 bases). CDR3 length: 13 residues. V lost 5 bases and J lost 6, with 14 bases in between. Germline V lookup: CDR1 MDHEN, CDR2 SYDVKM. The full variable domain, with the rest looked up from reference TRBV28 and TRBJ2-7, is DVKVTQSSRYLVKRTGEKVFLECVQDMDHENMFWYRQDPGLGLRLIYFSYDVKMKEKGDIPEGYSVSREKKERFSLILESASTNQTSMYLCASSRTVRAEQYFGPGTRLTVT.

The chain couples TRBV5-4 to TRBJ2-7; TRBD1 matches at 12 bases. This CDR3 has 16 amino acids. Per the germline V gene, CDR1 is SGHNT and CDR2 is YYREEE (reference sequence). J was trimmed by 4 bases and V by 1 base; bases with no gene match: 6. The CDR3 DNA sequence: TGTGCCAGCAGCTTGACAGGGACAGGGGGCAAGTACGAGCAGTACTTC. It specifies CASSLTGTGGKYEQYF.

DNA for the CDR3: TGTGCCAGCAGCGGATGGGACAGGGTAACCTCTGGAAACACCATATATTTT. It is translated as CASSGWDRVTSGNTIYF. The chain links TRBV7-9 to TRBJ1-3, with TRBD1 identical over 9 bases. There are 17 residues in the CDR3. Per the germline V gene, CDR1 is SEHNR and CDR2 is FQNEAQ (reference sequence). Trimming cost V 5 bases and J 0 bases; bases outside gene matches: 8. Supplemented by reference TRBV7-9 and TRBJ1-3, the full variable domain reads DTGVSQNPRHKITKRGQNVTFRCDPISEHNRLYWYRQTLGQGPEFLTYFQNEAQLEKSRLLSDRFSAERPKGSFSTLEIQRTEQGDSAMYLCASSGWDRVTSGNTIYFGEGSWLTVV.

V usage is TRBV6-1 and J usage is TRBJ2-2; D remains ambiguous. Trimming removed 3 bases from V and 4 bases from J, with 15 bases in between. The CDR3 has 16 residues. Germline-derived CDR1 and CDR2 are MNHNS and SASEGT. For the CDR3, the DNA is TGTGCCAGCAGTGACGAGAGCGTTGAATTCACCGGGGAGCTGTTTTTT. It codes for CASSDESVEFTGELFF.

The rearrangement uses TRBV5-6 and TRBJ1-6; the match to TRBD1 covers 8 bases. This CDR3 is 14 amino acids long. V was pared by 3 bases and J by 9 bases, with 5 bases of the junction left unmatched. Germline V gene sequence: CDR1 SGHDT, CDR2 YYEEEE. In DNA form, the CDR3 reads TGTGCCAGCAGCTACGGACAGGGCGGTTCACCCCTCCACTTT. Translation gives CASSYGQGGSPLHF.